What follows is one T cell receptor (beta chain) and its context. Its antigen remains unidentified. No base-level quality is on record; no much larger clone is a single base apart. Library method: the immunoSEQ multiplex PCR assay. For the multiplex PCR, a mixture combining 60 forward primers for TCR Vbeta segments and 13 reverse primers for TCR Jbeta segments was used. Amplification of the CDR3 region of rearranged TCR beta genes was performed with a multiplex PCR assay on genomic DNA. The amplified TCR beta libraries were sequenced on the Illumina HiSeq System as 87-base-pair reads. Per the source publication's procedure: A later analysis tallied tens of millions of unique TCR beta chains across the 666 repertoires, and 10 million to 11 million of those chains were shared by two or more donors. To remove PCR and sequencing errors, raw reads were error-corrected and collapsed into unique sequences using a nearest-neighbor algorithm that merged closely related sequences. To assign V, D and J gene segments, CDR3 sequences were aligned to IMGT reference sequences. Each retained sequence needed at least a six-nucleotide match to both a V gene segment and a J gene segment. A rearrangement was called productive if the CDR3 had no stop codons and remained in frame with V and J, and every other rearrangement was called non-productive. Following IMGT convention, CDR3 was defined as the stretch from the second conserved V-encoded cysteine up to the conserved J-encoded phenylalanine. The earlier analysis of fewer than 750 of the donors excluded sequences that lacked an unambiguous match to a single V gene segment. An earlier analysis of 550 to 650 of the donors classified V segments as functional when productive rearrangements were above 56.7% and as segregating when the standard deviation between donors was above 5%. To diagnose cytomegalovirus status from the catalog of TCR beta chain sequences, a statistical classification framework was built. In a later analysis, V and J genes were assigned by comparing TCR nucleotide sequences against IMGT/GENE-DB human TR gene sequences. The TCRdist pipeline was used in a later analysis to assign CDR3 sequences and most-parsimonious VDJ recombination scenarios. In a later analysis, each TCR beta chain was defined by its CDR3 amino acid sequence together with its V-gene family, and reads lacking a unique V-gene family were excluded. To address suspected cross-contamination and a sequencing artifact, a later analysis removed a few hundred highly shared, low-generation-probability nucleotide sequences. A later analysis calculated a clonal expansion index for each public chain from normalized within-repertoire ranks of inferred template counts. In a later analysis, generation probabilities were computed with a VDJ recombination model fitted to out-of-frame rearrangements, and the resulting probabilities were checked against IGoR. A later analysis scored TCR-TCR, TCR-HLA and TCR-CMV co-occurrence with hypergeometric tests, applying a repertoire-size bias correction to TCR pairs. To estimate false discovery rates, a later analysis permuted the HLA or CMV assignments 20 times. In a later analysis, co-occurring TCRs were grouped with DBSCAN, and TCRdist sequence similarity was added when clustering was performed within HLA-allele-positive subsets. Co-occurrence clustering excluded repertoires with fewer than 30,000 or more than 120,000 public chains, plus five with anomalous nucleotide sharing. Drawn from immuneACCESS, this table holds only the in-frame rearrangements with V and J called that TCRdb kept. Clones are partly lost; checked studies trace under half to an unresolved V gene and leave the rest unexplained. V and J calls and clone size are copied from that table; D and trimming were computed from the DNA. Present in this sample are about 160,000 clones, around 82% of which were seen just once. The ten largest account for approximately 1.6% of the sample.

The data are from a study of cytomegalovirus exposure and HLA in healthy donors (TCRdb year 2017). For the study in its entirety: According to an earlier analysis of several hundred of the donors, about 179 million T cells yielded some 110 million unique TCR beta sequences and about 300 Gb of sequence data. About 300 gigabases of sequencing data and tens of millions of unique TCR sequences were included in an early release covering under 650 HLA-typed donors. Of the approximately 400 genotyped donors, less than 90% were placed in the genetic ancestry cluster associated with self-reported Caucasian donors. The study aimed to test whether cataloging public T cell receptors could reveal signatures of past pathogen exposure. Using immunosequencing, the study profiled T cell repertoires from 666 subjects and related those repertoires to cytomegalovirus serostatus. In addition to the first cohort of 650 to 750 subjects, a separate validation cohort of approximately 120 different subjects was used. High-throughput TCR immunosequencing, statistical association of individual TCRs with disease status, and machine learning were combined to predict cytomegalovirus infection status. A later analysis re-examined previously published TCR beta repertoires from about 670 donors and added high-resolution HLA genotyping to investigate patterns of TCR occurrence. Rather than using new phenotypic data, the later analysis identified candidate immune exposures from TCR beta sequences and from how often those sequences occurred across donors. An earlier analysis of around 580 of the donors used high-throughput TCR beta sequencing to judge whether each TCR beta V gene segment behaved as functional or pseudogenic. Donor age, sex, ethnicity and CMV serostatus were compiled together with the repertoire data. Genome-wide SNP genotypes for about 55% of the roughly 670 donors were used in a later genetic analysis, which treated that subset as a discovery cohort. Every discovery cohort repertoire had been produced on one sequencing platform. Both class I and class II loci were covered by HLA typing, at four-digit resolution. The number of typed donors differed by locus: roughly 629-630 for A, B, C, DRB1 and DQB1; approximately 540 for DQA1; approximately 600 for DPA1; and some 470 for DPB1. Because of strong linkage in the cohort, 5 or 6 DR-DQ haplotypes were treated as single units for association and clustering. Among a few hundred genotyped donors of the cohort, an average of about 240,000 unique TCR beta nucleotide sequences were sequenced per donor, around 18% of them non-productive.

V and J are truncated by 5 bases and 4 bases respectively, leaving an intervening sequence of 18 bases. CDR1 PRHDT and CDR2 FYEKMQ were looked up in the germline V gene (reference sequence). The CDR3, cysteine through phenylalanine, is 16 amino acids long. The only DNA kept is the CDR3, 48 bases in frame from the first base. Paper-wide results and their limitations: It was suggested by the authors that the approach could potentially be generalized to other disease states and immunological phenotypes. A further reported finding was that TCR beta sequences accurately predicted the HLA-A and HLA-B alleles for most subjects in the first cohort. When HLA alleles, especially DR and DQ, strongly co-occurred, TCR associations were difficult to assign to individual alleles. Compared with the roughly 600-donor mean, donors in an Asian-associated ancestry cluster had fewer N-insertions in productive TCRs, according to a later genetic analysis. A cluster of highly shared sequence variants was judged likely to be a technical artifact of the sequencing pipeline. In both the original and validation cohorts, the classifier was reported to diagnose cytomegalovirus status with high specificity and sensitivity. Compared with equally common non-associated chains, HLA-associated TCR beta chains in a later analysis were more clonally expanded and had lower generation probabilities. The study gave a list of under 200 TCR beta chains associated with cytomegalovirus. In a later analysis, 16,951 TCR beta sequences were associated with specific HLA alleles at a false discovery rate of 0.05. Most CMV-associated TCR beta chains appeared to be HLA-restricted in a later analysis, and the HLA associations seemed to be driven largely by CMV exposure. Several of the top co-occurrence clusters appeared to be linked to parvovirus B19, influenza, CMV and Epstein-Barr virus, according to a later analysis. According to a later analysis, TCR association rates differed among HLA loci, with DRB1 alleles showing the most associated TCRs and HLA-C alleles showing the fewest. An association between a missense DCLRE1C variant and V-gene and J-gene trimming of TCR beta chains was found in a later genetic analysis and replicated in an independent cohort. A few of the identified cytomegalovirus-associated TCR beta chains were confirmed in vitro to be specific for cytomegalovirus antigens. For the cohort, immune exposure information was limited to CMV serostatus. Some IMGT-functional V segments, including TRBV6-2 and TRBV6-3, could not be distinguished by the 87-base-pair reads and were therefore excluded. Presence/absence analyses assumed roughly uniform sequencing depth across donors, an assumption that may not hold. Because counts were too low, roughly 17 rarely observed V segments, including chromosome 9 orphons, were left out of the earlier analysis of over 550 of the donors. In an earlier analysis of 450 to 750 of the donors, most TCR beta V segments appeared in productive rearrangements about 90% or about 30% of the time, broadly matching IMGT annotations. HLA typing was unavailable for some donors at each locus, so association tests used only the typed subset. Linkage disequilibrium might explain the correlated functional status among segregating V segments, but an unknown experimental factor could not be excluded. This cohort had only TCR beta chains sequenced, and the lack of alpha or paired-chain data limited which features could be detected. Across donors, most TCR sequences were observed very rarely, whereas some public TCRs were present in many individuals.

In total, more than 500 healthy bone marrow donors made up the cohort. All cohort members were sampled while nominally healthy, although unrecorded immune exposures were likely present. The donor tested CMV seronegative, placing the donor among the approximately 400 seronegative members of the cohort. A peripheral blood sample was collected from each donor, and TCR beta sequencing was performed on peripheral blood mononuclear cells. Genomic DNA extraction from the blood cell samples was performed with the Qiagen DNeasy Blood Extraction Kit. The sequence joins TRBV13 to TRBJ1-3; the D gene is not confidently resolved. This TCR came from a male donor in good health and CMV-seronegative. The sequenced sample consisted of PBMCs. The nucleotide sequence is TGTGCCAGCAGCCGAATCAAGCGGGCGGGGGGAAACACCATATATTTT. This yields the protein CASSRIKRAGGNTIYF.